Listed below are T cell receptor beta chains from one sample, sequenced in a study of T cell responses to AZD1222 COVID-19 vaccine. Assay used: immunoSEQ multiplex PCR; TCRdb lists only in-frame clones, some missing. The sample consists of about 140,000 clones, 80% to 95% of them appearing once. This material consisted of peripheral blood, taken on day 0 of AZD1222 vaccination. The source is an adult in good health. The CDR3 runs from the conserved cysteine through the conserved F or W. A D gene is named only where the DNA matches it firmly. Size values are once, few and many counts, or a class for expanded clones, and some rows have none.

j_gene: TRBJ2-6; v_gene: TRBV5-5; d_gene: TRBD2; abundance: NA; CDR3aa: CASSLGLASGANVLTF; CDR3nt: TGTGCCAGCAGCTTGGGACTAGCATCTGGGGCCAACGTCCTGACTTTC
j_gene: TRBJ2-1; v_gene: TRBV4-3; d_gene: NA; abundance: NA; CDR3aa: CASSRSVGGYNEQFF; CDR3nt: TGCGCCAGCAGCCGAAGCGTAGGGGGTTACAATGAGCAGTTCTTC
j_gene: TRBJ2-1; v_gene: TRBV7-6; d_gene: TRBD2; abundance: NA; CDR3aa: CASSLWTSGSNEQFF; CDR3nt: TGTGCCAGCAGCTTATGGACTAGCGGGAGCAATGAGCAGTTCTTC
j_gene: TRBJ2-7; v_gene: TRBV7-2; d_gene: NA; abundance: NA; CDR3aa: CASSQLVTYEQYF; CDR3nt: TGTGCCAGCAGCCAGTTGGTAACCTACGAGCAGTACTTC
j_gene: TRBJ1-2; v_gene: TRBV4-3; d_gene: TRBD1; abundance: NA; CDR3aa: CASSQMTGANGYTF; CDR3nt: TGCGCCAGCAGCCAGATGACAGGGGCAAACGGCTACACCTTC
j_gene: TRBJ1-2; v_gene: TRBV24-1; d_gene: TRBD1; abundance: once; CDR3aa: CATSDRDRHTNYGYTF; CDR3nt: TGTGCCACCAGTGATAGGGACAGGCACACTAACTATGGCTACACCTTC
j_gene: TRBJ1-6; v_gene: TRBV5-4; d_gene: TRBD1; abundance: NA; CDR3aa: CASSFTAGGGNSPLHF; CDR3nt: TGTGCCAGCAGCTTTACGGCAGGGGGAGGCAATTCACCCCTCCACTTT
j_gene: TRBJ1-1; v_gene: TRBV9; d_gene: NA; abundance: NA; CDR3aa: CASSVSPFGGTEAFF; CDR3nt: TGTGCCAGCAGCGTAAGCCCCTTCGGAGGGACTGAAGCTTTCTTT
j_gene: TRBJ2-2; v_gene: TRBV9; d_gene: TRBD2; abundance: NA; CDR3aa: CASSVSGTLPGELFF; CDR3nt: TGTGCCAGCAGCGTCAGCGGGACCCTGCCCGGGGAGCTGTTTTTT
j_gene: TRBJ1-3; v_gene: TRBV9; d_gene: NA; abundance: NA; CDR3aa: CASSEAAGGFGNTIYF; CDR3nt: TGTGCCAGCAGCGAGGCGGCCGGGGGTTTTGGAAACACCATATATTTT
j_gene: TRBJ2-7; v_gene: TRBV25-1; d_gene: TRBD1; abundance: few; CDR3aa: CASSHPSGQGIYEQYF; CDR3nt: TGTGCCAGCAGCCACCCATCGGGACAGGGAATCTACGAGCAGTACTTC
j_gene: TRBJ1-5; v_gene: TRBV10-2; d_gene: NA; abundance: few; CDR3aa: CASSEQADQPQHF; CDR3nt: TGCGCCAGCAGTGAACAGGCGGATCAGCCCCAGCATTTT
j_gene: TRBJ2-5; v_gene: TRBV4-2; d_gene: TRBD2; abundance: NA; CDR3aa: CASSFRDIAGIETQYF; CDR3nt: TGTGCCAGCAGCTTCCGGGATATAGCGGGTATAGAGACCCAGTACTTC
j_gene: TRBJ2-3; v_gene: TRBV6-5; d_gene: NA; abundance: NA; CDR3aa: CASLTRGDTQYF; CDR3nt: TGTGCCAGCTTAACTAGGGGAGATACGCAGTATTTT
j_gene: TRBJ1-3; v_gene: TRBV19; d_gene: NA; abundance: NA; CDR3aa: CASCLRGLGNTIYF; CDR3nt: TGTGCCAGTTGCCTCCGGGGGCTGGGAAACACCATATATTTT
j_gene: TRBJ2-7; v_gene: TRBV4-1; d_gene: NA; abundance: NA; CDR3aa: CASSQEERTYEQYF; CDR3nt: TGCGCCAGCAGCCAAGAGGAAAGAACCTACGAGCAGTACTTC
j_gene: TRBJ2-5; v_gene: TRBV24-1; d_gene: TRBD1; abundance: NA; CDR3aa: CATSDGQGPETQYF; CDR3nt: TGTGCCACCAGTGATGGACAGGGGCCGGAAACCCAGTACTTC
j_gene: TRBJ1-3; v_gene: TRBV10-1; d_gene: NA; abundance: NA; CDR3aa: CASSESRPPEPGNTIYF; CDR3nt: TGCGCCAGCAGTGAGTCCAGGCCTCCGGAACCTGGAAACACCATATATTTT
j_gene: TRBJ2-3; v_gene: TRBV4-3; d_gene: NA; abundance: once; CDR3aa: CASSHRKAGDTQYF; CDR3nt: TGCGCCAGCAGCCATCGGAAAGCGGGAGATACGCAGTATTTT
j_gene: TRBJ2-2; v_gene: TRBV5-1; d_gene: TRBD1; abundance: NA; CDR3aa: CASSPGQGAYTGELFF; CDR3nt: TGCGCCAGCAGCCCGGGACAGGGGGCTTATACCGGGGAGCTGTTTTTT
j_gene: TRBJ2-1; v_gene: TRBV18; d_gene: NA; abundance: NA; CDR3aa: CASSPPKRALYNEQFF; CDR3nt: TGTGCCAGCTCACCACCGAAGCGGGCGCTCTACAATGAGCAGTTCTTC
j_gene: TRBJ2-7; v_gene: TRBV4-1; d_gene: NA; abundance: NA; CDR3aa: CASSQDFGVSYEQYF; CDR3nt: TGCGCCAGCAGCCAAGATTTCGGGGTCTCCTACGAGCAGTACTTC
j_gene: TRBJ2-5; v_gene: TRBV18; d_gene: NA; abundance: NA; CDR3aa: CASSPSDIEETQYF; CDR3nt: TGTGCCAGCTCACCCTCGGACATCGAAGAGACCCAGTACTTC
j_gene: TRBJ1-5; v_gene: TRBV4-2; d_gene: NA; abundance: NA; CDR3aa: CASSQDHRFHSNQPQHF; CDR3nt: TGTGCCAGCAGCCAAGATCACAGGTTTCATAGCAATCAGCCCCAGCATTTT
j_gene: TRBJ2-5; v_gene: TRBV4-3; d_gene: NA; abundance: NA; CDR3aa: CASSPYTGETQYF; CDR3nt: TGCGCCAGCAGCCCATACACGGGAGAGACCCAGTACTTC
j_gene: TRBJ2-2; v_gene: TRBV7-3; d_gene: NA; abundance: NA; CDR3aa: CASSLNPGDTGELFF; CDR3nt: TGTGCCAGCAGCTTAAACCCCGGGGACACCGGGGAGCTGTTTTTT
j_gene: TRBJ2-3; v_gene: TRBV15; d_gene: NA; abundance: NA; CDR3aa: CATSRAGYSTDTQYF; CDR3nt: TGTGCCACCAGCAGGGCAGGGTACAGCACAGATACGCAGTATTTT
j_gene: TRBJ1-5; v_gene: TRBV5-1; d_gene: NA; abundance: once; CDR3aa: CASSLSGEGSQPQHF; CDR3nt: TGCGCCAGCAGCCTGAGTGGGGAGGGGAGTCAGCCCCAGCATTTT
j_gene: TRBJ2-2; v_gene: TRBV5-1; d_gene: TRBD1; abundance: NA; CDR3aa: CASSSKDRGTGELFF; CDR3nt: TGCGCCAGCAGCTCGAAGGACAGGGGAACCGGGGAGCTGTTTTTT
j_gene: TRBJ1-4; v_gene: TRBV12-3/TRBV12-4; d_gene: TRBD1; abundance: NA; CDR3aa: CASRDREEKLFF; CDR3nt: TGTGCCAGCCGGGACAGGGAAGAAAAACTGTTTTTT
j_gene: TRBJ2-3; v_gene: TRBV5-1; d_gene: NA; abundance: NA; CDR3aa: CASSSRGGAGTDTQYF; CDR3nt: TGCGCCAGCAGCTCGCGAGGCGGTGCGGGCACAGATACGCAGTATTTT
j_gene: TRBJ2-5; v_gene: TRBV5-8; d_gene: NA; abundance: NA; CDR3aa: CASSLQGRETQYF; CDR3nt: TGTGCCAGCAGCTTGCAGGGGAGGGAGACCCAGTACTTC
j_gene: TRBJ1-1; v_gene: TRBV6-5; d_gene: NA; abundance: NA; CDR3aa: CASSIRETGTEAFF; CDR3nt: TGTGCCAGCAGTATTAGGGAAACCGGGACTGAAGCTTTCTTT
j_gene: TRBJ2-7; v_gene: TRBV5-1; d_gene: TRBD2; abundance: NA; CDR3aa: CASSPGLAEEEQYF; CDR3nt: TGCGCCAGCAGCCCGGGACTAGCGGAGGAGGAGCAGTACTTC
j_gene: TRBJ1-4; v_gene: TRBV7-8; d_gene: NA; abundance: NA; CDR3aa: CASSRRRGPNEKLFF; CDR3nt: TGTGCCAGCAGCCGCCGACGGGGGCCTAATGAAAAACTGTTTTTT
j_gene: TRBJ2-1; v_gene: TRBV19; d_gene: NA; abundance: NA; CDR3aa: CASSIRGANNEQFF; CDR3nt: TGTGCCAGTAGTATCCGGGGGGCAAACAATGAGCAGTTCTTC
j_gene: TRBJ1-1; v_gene: TRBV5-6; d_gene: NA; abundance: NA; CDR3aa: CASSLGVTLNTEAFF; CDR3nt: TGTGCCAGCAGCTTGGGCGTCACGTTGAACACTGAAGCTTTCTTT
j_gene: TRBJ1-1; v_gene: TRBV4-3; d_gene: NA; abundance: NA; CDR3aa: CASSQDFQGFTEAFF; CDR3nt: TGCGCCAGCAGCCAAGATTTTCAGGGGTTCACTGAAGCTTTCTTT
j_gene: TRBJ2-1; v_gene: TRBV7-8; d_gene: NA; abundance: NA; CDR3aa: CASSLVGEQFF; CDR3nt: TGTGCCAGCAGCTTAGTTGGTGAGCAGTTCTTC
j_gene: TRBJ2-5; v_gene: TRBV9; d_gene: TRBD2; abundance: NA; CDR3aa: CASSLASGRVETQYF; CDR3nt: TGTGCCAGCAGCCTAGCTAGCGGGAGGGTCGAGACCCAGTACTTC
j_gene: TRBJ1-5; v_gene: TRBV4-3; d_gene: NA; abundance: NA; CDR3aa: CASSQDRVGNQPQHF; CDR3nt: TGCGCCAGCAGCCAAGACAGGGTCGGCAATCAGCCCCAGCATTTT
j_gene: TRBJ1-2; v_gene: TRBV14; d_gene: NA; abundance: NA; CDR3aa: CASSRETVPNYGYTF; CDR3nt: TGTGCCAGCAGCCGCGAGACCGTCCCTAACTATGGCTACACCTTC
j_gene: TRBJ2-1; v_gene: TRBV7-9; d_gene: NA; abundance: NA; CDR3aa: CASSLEPLGGFF; CDR3nt: TGTGCCAGCAGCTTAGAACCCCTCGGTGGTTTCTTC
j_gene: TRBJ2-3; v_gene: TRBV5-1; d_gene: NA; abundance: NA; CDR3aa: CASSLGGSSTDTQYF; CDR3nt: TGCGCCAGCAGCTTGGGAGGGAGTAGCACAGATACGCAGTATTTT
j_gene: TRBJ1-1; v_gene: TRBV5-4; d_gene: NA; abundance: NA; CDR3aa: CASSFRAGNTEAFF; CDR3nt: TGTGCCAGCAGCTTTAGAGCAGGGAACACTGAAGCTTTCTTT
j_gene: TRBJ1-1; v_gene: TRBV2; d_gene: NA; abundance: NA; CDR3aa: CASSEAPNTEAFF; CDR3nt: TGTGCCAGCAGTGAAGCCCCGAACACTGAAGCTTTCTTT
j_gene: TRBJ1-2; v_gene: TRBV19; d_gene: TRBD1; abundance: NA; CDR3aa: CASSTGTGGYGYTF; CDR3nt: TGTGCCAGTAGTACAGGGACAGGGGGCTATGGCTACACCTTC
j_gene: TRBJ1-3; v_gene: TRBV4-3; d_gene: NA; abundance: NA; CDR3aa: CASSQDLAGSSGNTIYF; CDR3nt: TGCGCCAGCAGCCAAGATTTGGCCGGGAGCTCTGGAAACACCATATATTTT
j_gene: TRBJ1-1; v_gene: TRBV7-8; d_gene: NA; abundance: NA; CDR3aa: CASSLEPFATEAFF; CDR3nt: TGTGCCAGCAGCTTAGAACCCTTTGCCACTGAAGCTTTCTTT
j_gene: TRBJ2-3; v_gene: TRBV5-1; d_gene: NA; abundance: NA; CDR3aa: CASSLAARGTTDTQYF; CDR3nt: TGCGCCAGCAGCTTGGCAGCCCGGGGGACCACAGATACGCAGTATTTT
j_gene: TRBJ2-2; v_gene: TRBV6-6; d_gene: NA; abundance: NA; CDR3aa: CASSPPPARVYAGELFF; CDR3nt: TGTGCCAGCAGTCCCCCCCCGGCCAGGGTGTACGCCGGGGAGCTGTTTTTT
j_gene: TRBJ1-5; v_gene: TRBV28; d_gene: TRBD1; abundance: NA; CDR3aa: CASSLLQGGSNQPQHF; CDR3nt: TGTGCCAGCAGTTTGCTACAGGGGGGTAGCAATCAGCCCCAGCATTTT
j_gene: TRBJ2-7; v_gene: TRBV14; d_gene: NA; abundance: NA; CDR3aa: CASSHPPLYEQYF; CDR3nt: TGTGCCAGCAGCCACCCCCCATTATACGAGCAGTACTTC
j_gene: TRBJ2-1; v_gene: TRBV2; d_gene: TRBD2; abundance: NA; CDR3aa: CASSESKSTSGSFNEQFF; CDR3nt: TGTGCCAGCAGTGAATCTAAGTCGACTAGCGGGAGTTTCAATGAGCAGTTCTTC
j_gene: TRBJ2-3; v_gene: TRBV7-2; d_gene: NA; abundance: NA; CDR3aa: CASSLTGHYTDTQYF; CDR3nt: TGTGCCAGCAGCTTAACCGGACACTACACAGATACGCAGTATTTT
j_gene: TRBJ2-1; v_gene: TRBV9; d_gene: TRBD2; abundance: NA; CDR3aa: CASSVEGSSGSSPYNEQFF; CDR3nt: TGTGCCAGCAGCGTAGAGGGTTCTAGCGGGAGCTCCCCCTACAATGAGCAGTTCTTC
j_gene: TRBJ1-1; v_gene: TRBV6-4; d_gene: NA; abundance: NA; CDR3aa: CASSAGEGGTEAFF; CDR3nt: TGTGCCAGCAGTGCTGGAGAGGGGGGCACTGAAGCTTTCTTT
j_gene: TRBJ1-5; v_gene: TRBV19; d_gene: TRBD1; abundance: once; CDR3aa: CASSDRVGRDQPQHF; CDR3nt: TGTGCCAGTAGCGACAGGGTTGGACGGGATCAGCCCCAGCATTTT
j_gene: TRBJ2-7; v_gene: TRBV19; d_gene: NA; abundance: NA; CDR3aa: CASSMGTHEQYF; CDR3nt: TGTGCCAGTAGTATGGGGACCCACGAGCAGTACTTC
j_gene: TRBJ2-5; v_gene: TRBV28; d_gene: TRBD1; abundance: NA; CDR3aa: CASSSNRQGAQETQYF; CDR3nt: TGTGCCAGCAGTTCTAACCGACAGGGCGCCCAAGAGACCCAGTACTTC